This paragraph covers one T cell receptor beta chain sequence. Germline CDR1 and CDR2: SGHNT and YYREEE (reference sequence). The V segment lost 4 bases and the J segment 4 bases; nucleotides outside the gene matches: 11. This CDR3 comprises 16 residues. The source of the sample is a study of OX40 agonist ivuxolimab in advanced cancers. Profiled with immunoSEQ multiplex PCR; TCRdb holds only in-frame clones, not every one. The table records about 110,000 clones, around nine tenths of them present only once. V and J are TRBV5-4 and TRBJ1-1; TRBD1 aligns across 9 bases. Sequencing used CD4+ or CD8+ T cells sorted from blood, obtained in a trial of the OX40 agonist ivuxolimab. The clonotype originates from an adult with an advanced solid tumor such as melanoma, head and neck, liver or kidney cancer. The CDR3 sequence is CASSPGQGGWVTEAFF. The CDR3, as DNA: TGTGCCAGCAGCCCGGGACAGGGCGGGTGGGTCACTGAAGCTTTCTTT.